Here is one TCR beta chain with its context. These data originate in a study of CD8+ T cells in alopecia areata. Alopecia areata patients provided lesional scalp punch biopsies and peripheral blood, both collected for the study. CDR1 and CDR2 from the germline V gene are DFQATT and SNEGSKA (reference sequence). Deletions cut 6 bases from V and 8 bases from J, with 13 bases between. The CDR3 covers 11 residues. cDNA reverse transcribed from extracted RNA served as the sequencing template. TCRdb's table, derived via immunoSEQ multiplex PCR, lists solely in-frame clones and lacks some. The sample lists over 50,000 clones, roughly 44% occurring once.

This rearrangement joins TRBV20-1 to TRBJ2-5; no clear D. Sequenced here: CD8+ T cells sorted from blood, sampled at week 0. The sequence was obtained from a human donor with alopecia areata. The CDR3 reads CSAPTEGTQYF. In DNA form, the CDR3 reads TGCAGTGCCCCGACGGAAGGAACCCAGTACTTC.